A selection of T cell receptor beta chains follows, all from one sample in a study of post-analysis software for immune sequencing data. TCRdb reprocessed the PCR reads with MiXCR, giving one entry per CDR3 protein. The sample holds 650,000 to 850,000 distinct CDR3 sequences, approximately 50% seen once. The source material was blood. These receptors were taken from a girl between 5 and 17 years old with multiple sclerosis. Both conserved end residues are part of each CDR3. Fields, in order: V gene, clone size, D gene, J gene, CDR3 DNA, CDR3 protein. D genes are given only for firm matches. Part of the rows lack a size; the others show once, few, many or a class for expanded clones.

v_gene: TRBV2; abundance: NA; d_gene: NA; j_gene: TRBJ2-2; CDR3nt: TGTGCCAGCAGTCCTTCATGGAACACCGGGGAGCTGTTTTTT; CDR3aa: CASSPSWNTGELFF
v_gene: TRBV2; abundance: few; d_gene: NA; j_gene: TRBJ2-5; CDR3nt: TGTGCCAGCAATCGGGATACGGAGACCCAGTACTTC; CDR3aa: CASNRDTETQYF
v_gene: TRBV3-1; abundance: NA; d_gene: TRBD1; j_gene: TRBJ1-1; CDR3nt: TGTGCCAGCAGCCAAAAACCCTTAGGACAGGCCACTGAAGCTTTCTTT; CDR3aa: CASSQKPLGQATEAFF
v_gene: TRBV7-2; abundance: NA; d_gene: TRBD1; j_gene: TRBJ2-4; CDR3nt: TGTGCCAGCAGCTTAGTGGCTGGGACAGGGACCAAAAACATTCAGTACTTC; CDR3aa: CASSLVAGTGTKNIQYF
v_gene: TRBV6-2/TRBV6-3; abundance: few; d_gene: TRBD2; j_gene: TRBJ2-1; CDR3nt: TGTGCCAGCAGGGATTTCCTAGCGGGGGTACCCTACAATGAGCAGTTCTTC; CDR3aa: CASRDFLAGVPYNEQFF
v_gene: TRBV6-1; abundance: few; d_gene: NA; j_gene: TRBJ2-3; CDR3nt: TGTGCCAGCAGTGATCTTTCTGGCGGCACAGATACGCAGTATTTT; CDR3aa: CASSDLSGGTDTQYF
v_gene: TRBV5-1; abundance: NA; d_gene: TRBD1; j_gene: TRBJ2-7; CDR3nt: TGCGCCAGCAGCTTCTCCGGGACAGGGGGTTTCGAGCAGTACTTC; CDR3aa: CASSFSGTGGFEQYF
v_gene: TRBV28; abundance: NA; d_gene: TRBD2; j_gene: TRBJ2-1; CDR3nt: TGTGCCAGCAATACTCCGGGACTAGCGGGCCTTTACAATGAGCAGTTCTTC; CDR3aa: CASNTPGLAGLYNEQFF
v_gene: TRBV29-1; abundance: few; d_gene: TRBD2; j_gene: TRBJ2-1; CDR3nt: TGCAGCGTTGAACCCCTCCTCGGGGGGAGCGGGAAGCAGTTCTTC; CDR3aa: CSVEPLLGGSGKQFF
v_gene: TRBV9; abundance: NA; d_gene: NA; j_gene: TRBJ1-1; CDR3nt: TGTGCCAGCAGCCCCCAAGGTCGGATCTCTGAAGCTTTCTTT; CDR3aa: CASSPQGRISEAFF
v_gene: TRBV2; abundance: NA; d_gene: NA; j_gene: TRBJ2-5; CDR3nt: TGTGCCAGCAGTGGTCTTAGGGGGGGAGAGACCCAGTACTTC; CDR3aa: CASSGLRGGETQYF
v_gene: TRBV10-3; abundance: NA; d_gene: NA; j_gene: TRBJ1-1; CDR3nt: TGTGCCATCAGGGGGACGATGAACACTGAAGCTTTCTTT; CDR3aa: CAIRGTMNTEAFF
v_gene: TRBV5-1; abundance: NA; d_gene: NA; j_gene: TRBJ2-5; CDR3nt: TGCGCCAGCAGCAAAACCGGAGGGGACGGGACCCAGTACTTC; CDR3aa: CASSKTGGDGTQYF
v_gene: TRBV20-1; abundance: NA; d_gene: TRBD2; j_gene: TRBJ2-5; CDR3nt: TGCAGTGGGTCCTCTAGCGGGAGGGCCTCTAACGTAGAGACCCAGTACTTC; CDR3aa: CSGSSSGRASNVETQYF
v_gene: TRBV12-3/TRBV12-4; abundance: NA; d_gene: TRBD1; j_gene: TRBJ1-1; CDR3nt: TGTGCCAGCAGTTTCGCCGGGACAGTACTGACTGAAGCTTTCTTT; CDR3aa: CASSFAGTVLTEAFF
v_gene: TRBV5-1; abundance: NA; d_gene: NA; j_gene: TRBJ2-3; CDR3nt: TGCGCCAGCAGCTCCAGGTCCATTGGGGATACGCAGTATTTT; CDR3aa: CASSSRSIGDTQYF
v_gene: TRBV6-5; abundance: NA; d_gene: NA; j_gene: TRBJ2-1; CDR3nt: TGTGCCACCTTCAGCGGACCGAGCTCCTACAATGAGCAGTTCTTC; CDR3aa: CATFSGPSSYNEQFF
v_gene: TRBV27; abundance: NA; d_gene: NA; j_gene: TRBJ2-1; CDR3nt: TGTGCCAGCAGATTCAGGGGCCAGGGAAATGAGCAGTTCTTC; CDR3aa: CASRFRGQGNEQFF
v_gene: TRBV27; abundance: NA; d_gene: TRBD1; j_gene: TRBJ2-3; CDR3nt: TGTGCCAGCAGTCAACCGAGGGGGCCGACAGATACGCAGTATTTT; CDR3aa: CASSQPRGPTDTQYF
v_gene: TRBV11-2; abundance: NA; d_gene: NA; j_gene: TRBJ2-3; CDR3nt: TGTGCCAGCAGCATGCCCGGGACTGGTGCACATACGCAGTATTTT; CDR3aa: CASSMPGTGAHTQYF
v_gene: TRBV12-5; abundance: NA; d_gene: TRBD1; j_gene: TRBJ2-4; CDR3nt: TGTGCTAGTGGTTCAGGCGTACAGGGGCCTTTAGCCAAAAACATTCAGTACTTC; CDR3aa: CASGSGVQGPLAKNIQYF
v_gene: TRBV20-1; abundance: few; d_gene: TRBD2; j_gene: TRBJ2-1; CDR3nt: TGCAGTGCTAGATCGCTAGCGGGCTTCAATGAGCAGTTCTTC; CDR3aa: CSARSLAGFNEQFF
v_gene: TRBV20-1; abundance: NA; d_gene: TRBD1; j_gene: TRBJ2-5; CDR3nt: TGCAGTGGACAGGGCCCCCCCCAAGAGACCCAGTACTTC; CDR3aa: CSGQGPPQETQYF
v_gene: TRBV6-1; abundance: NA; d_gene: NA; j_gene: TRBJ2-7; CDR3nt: TGTGCCAGCACCGCAGGGACCTACGAGCAGTACTTC; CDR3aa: CASTAGTYEQYF
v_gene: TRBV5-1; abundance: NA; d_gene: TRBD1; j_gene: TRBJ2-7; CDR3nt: TGCGCCAGCAGCTTGGGCGCCGGGACAGGGAGATACGAGCAGTACTTC; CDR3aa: CASSLGAGTGRYEQYF
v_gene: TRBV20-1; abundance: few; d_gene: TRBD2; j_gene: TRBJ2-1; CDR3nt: TGCAGTGCCGAGGATGGGACTAGCGGGAGGACTGAGCAGTTCTTC; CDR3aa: CSAEDGTSGRTEQFF
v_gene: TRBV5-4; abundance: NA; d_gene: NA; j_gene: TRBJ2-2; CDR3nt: TGTGCCAGCAGCTTGGCCACACGAGCGAACACCGGGGAGCTGTTTTTT; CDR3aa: CASSLATRANTGELFF
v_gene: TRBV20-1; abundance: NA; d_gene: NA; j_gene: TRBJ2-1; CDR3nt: TGCAGTGCTAGGTCGGGCCCCGACAATGAGCAGTTCTTC; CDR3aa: CSARSGPDNEQFF
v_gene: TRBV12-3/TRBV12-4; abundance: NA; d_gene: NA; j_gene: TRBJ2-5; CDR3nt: TGTGCCAGCAGTTTAAATGCAGGGACGACCCAGTACTTC; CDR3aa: CASSLNAGTTQYF
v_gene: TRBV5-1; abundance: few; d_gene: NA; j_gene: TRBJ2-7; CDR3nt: TGTGCCAGCAGCTTAAGGCGGGGTGATGAGCAGTACTTC; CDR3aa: CASSLRRGDEQYF
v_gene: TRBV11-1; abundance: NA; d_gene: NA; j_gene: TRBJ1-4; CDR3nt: TGTGCCAGCAGCTTAGAACGCCCTCGGGCAACTAATGAAAAACTGTTTTTT; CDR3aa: CASSLERPRATNEKLFF
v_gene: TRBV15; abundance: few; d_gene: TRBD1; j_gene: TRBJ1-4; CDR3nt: TGTGCCACCAGCAGCGACAGGGGCCCGTGGGAAAAACTGTTTTTT; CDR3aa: CATSSDRGPWEKLFF
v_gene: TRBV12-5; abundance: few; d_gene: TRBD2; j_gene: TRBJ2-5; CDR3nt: TGTGCTAGTGGTTTGGAGTTCCAGCGGGAGCTCCGCGGGGAGACCCAGTACTTC; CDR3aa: CASGLEFQRELRGETQYF
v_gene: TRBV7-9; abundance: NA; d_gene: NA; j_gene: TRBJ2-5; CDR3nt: TGTGCCAGCAGCTTAGAGGCGTGGGGGGATGGCCCAGAGACCCAGTACTTC; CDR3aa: CASSLEAWGDGPETQYF
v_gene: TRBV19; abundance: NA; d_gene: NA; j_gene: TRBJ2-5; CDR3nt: TGTGCCAGTAGTATAGAGGGAGCGAGAGAGACCCAGTACTTC; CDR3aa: CASSIEGARETQYF
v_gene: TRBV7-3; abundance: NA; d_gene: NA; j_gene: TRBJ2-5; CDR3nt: TGTGCCAGCAGTCTTAACTCCAGGGGGACCCAGTACTTC; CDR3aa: CASSLNSRGTQYF
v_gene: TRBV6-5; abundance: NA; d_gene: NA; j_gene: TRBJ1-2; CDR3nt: TGTGCCAGCAAAGCCGGCAATAACTATGGCTACACCTTC; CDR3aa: CASKAGNNYGYTF
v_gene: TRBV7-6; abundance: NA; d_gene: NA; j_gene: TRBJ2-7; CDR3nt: TGTGTCAGCAGCATGCCGACGAGCTCCTACGAGCAGTACTTC; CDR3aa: CVSSMPTSSYEQYF
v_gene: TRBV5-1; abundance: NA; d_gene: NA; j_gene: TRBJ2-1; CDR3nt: TGCGCCAGCAGCCCTGCCCTTTACAATGAGCAGTTCTTC; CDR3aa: CASSPALYNEQFF
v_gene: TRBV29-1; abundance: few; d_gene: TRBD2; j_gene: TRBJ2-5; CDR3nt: TGCAGCGTTCCTCAGTCCGGGGGGCAAGAGACCCAGTACTTC; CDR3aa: CSVPQSGGQETQYF
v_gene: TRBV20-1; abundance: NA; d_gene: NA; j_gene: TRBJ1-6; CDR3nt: TGCAGTGCTAAGCCCCCTGAGGGTAATTCACCCCTCCACTTT; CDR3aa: CSAKPPEGNSPLHF
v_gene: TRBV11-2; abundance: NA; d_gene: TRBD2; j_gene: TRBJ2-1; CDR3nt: TGTGCCAGCAGCTTAATAAGCGGGACCAGATCGATTGGTGAGCAGTTCTTC; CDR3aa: CASSLISGTRSIGEQFF
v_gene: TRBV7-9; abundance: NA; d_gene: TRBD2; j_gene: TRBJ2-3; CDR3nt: TGTGCCAGCAGCTTGGGTTTAGCGGGAAACACAGATACGCAGTATTTT; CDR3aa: CASSLGLAGNTDTQYF
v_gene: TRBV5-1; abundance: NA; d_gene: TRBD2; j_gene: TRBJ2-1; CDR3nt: TGCGCCAGCAGCTTGGTACAACACACCGTGGGAGGGAATGAGCAGTTCTTC; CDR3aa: CASSLVQHTVGGNEQFF
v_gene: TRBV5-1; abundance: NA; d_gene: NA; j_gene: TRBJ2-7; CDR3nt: TGCGCCAGCAGCTTCCGAGAAAGGTCCTACGAGCAGTACTTC; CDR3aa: CASSFRERSYEQYF
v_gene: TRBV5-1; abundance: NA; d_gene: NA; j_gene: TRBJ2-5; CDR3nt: TGCGCCAGCAGCTTGGGGGGGGTACTTCAAGAGACCCAGTACTTC; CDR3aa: CASSLGGVLQETQYF
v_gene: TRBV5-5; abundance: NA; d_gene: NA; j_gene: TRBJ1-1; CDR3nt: TGTGCCAGCAGCTTGGGATATGATGAAAACACTGAAGCTTTCTTT; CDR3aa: CASSLGYDENTEAFF
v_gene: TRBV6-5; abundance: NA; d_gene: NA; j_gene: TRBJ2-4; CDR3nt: TGTGCCAGCAGCTTACTTGGAGGTCAGGCTTTCGCCAAAAACATTCAGTACTTC; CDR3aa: CASSLLGGQAFAKNIQYF
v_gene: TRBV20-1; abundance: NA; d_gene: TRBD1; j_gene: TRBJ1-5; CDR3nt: TGCAGTGCTAGTGAGACAGGGGGCGGTCAGCCCCAGCATTTT; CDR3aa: CSASETGGGQPQHF
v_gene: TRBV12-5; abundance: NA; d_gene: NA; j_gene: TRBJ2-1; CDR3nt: TGTGCTAGTGGTTTGACGGGGCGGCAGTTCTTC; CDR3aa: CASGLTGRQFF
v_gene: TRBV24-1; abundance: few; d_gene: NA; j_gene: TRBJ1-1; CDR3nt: TGTGCCACCAGTGTGCAGATGACAAGCAACACTGAAGCTTTCTTT; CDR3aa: CATSVQMTSNTEAFF
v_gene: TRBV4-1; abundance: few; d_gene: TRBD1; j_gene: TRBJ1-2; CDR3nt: TGCGCCAGCAGCCAAGACGGGACAGCTCCCAACTATGGCTACACCTTC; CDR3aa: CASSQDGTAPNYGYTF
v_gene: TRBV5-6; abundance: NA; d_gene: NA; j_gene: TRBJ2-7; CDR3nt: TGTGCCAGCAGCTTTACAGGGAACTACGAGCAGTACTTC; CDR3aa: CASSFTGNYEQYF